This T cell receptor beta chain was found in a study of shared clonotypes between healthy human individuals. Germline V gives CDR1 LNHNV, CDR2 YYDKDF (reference sequence). V was cut by 1 base and J by 1 base, with 4 bases left in between. The CDR3 length is 14 residues. Note on this clone: No antigen is known for it. Distinct nucleotide sequences in the sample also encode this CDR3.

Whole-study results and caveats: Rarefaction showed sorted-subset sequencing was incomplete despite large depth.

The method was immunoSEQ multiplex PCR; TCRdb's version includes in-frame clones alone and lacks a portion of them. The data show about 2,500,000 clones, with approximately 92% seen just once and roughly 0.14% held by the top ten. The specimen was naive CD4+ T cells sorted from blood. Subset here: CD45RA+ positively selected. The genes are TRBV15 and TRBJ1-4; D unclear. The receptor's source is a man between 18 and 29 years old in good health. The CDR3 bases are TGTGCCACCAGCAGAGGAAGAACTAATGAAAAACTGTTTTTT. Its translation is CATSRGRTNEKLFF. Supplemented by reference TRBV15 and TRBJ1-4, the full variable domain reads DAMVIQNPRYQVTQFGKPVTLSCSQTLNHNVMYWYQQKSSQAPKLLFHYYDKDFNNEADTPDNFQSRRPNTSFCFLDIRSPGLGDTAMYLCATSRGRTNEKLFFGSGTQLSVL.